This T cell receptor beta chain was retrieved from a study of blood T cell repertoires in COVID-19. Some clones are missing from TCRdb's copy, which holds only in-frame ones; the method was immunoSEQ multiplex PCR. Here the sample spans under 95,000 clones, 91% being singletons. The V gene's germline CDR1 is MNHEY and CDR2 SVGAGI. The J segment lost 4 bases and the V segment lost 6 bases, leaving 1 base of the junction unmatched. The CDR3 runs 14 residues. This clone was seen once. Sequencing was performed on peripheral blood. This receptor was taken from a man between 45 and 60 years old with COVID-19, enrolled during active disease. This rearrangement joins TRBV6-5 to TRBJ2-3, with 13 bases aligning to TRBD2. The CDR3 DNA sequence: TGTGCCAGCAGCGGACTAGCGGGGGCAGATACGCAGTATTTT. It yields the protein CASSGLAGADTQYF.